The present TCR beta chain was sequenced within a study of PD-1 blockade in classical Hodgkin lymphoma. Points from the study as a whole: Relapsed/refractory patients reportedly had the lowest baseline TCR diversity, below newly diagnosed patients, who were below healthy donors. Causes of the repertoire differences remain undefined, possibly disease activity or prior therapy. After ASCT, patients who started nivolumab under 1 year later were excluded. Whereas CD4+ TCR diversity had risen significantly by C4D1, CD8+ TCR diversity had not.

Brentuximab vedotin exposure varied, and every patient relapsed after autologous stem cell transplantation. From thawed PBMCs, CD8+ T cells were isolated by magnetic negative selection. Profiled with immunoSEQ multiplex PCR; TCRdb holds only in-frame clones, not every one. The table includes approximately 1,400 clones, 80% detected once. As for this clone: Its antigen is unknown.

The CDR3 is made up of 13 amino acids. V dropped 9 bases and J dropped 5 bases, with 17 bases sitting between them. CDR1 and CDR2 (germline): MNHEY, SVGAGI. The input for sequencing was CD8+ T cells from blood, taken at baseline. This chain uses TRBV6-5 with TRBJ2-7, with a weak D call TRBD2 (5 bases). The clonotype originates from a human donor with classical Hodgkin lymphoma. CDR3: CASARVSVDEQYF. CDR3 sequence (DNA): TGTGCCAGTGCTCGGGTTAGCGTAGACGAGCAGTACTTC.